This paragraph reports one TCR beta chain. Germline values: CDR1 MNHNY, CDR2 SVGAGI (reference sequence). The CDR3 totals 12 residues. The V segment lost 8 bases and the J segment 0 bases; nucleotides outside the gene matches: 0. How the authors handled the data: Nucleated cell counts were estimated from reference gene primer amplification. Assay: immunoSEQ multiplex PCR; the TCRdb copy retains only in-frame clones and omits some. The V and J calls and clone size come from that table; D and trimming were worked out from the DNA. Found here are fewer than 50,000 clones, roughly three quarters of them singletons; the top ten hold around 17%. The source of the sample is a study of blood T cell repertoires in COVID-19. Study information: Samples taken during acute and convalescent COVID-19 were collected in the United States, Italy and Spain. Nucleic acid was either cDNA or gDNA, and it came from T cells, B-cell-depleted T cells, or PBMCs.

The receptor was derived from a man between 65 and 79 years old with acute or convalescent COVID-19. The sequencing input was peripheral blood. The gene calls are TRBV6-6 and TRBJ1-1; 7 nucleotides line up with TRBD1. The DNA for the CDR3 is TGTGCCAGCGGGACAGTGAACACTGAAGCTTTCTTT. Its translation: CASGTVNTEAFF.